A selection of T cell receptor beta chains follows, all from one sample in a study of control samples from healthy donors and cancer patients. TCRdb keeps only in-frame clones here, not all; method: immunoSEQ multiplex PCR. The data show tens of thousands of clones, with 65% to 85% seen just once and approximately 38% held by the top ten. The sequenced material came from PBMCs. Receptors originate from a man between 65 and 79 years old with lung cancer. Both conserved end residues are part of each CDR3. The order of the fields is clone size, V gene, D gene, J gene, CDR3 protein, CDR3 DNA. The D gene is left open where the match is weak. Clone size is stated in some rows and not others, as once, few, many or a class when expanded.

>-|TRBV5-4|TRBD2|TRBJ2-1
CASSLAGGAYNEQFF
TGTGCCAGCAGCTTGGCCGGGGGGGCCTACAATGAGCAGTTCTTC
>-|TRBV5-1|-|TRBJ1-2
CASSLKGEGVGYTF
TGCGCCAGCAGCTTGAAGGGGGAGGGGGTTGGCTACACCTTC
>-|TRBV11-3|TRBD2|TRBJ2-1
CASSTRTSGGGDRNEQFF
TGTGCCAGCAGCACCCGGACTAGCGGGGGGGGCGACAGGAATGAGCAGTTCTTC
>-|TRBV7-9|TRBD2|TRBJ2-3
CASSEGLAGGRIDTQYF
TGTGCCAGCAGCGAGGGACTAGCGGGGGGCCGGATAGATACGCAGTATTTT
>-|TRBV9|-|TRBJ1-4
CASSPDGGEEKLFF
TGTGCCAGCAGCCCCGACGGTGGGGAAGAAAAACTGTTTTTT
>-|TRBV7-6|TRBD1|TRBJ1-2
CASSSSPGTGDGYTF
TGTGCCAGCAGCTCCAGTCCCGGGACAGGGGATGGCTACACCTTC
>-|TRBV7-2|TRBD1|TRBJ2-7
CASRTAGTVKTYEQYF
TGTGCCAGCAGAACAGCCGGGACAGTAAAAACCTACGAGCAGTACTTC
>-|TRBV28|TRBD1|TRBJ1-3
CASTPDRVGGNTIYF
TGTGCCAGCACCCCCGACAGGGTGGGTGGAAACACCATATATTTT
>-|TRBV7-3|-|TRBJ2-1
CASSPPGTSYNEQFF
TGTGCCAGCAGCCCCCCGGGGACCTCCTACAATGAGCAGTTCTTC
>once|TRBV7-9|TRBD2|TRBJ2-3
CASSPSERGRDTQYF
TGTGCCAGCAGCCCCTCTGAGCGGGGAAGAGATACGCAGTATTTT
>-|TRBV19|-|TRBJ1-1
CASSISYLNTEAFF
TGTGCCAGTAGTATATCTTATTTGAACACTGAAGCTTTCTTT
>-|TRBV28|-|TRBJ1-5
CASSPQSSNQPQHF
TGTGCCAGCAGTCCTCAGAGTAGCAATCAGCCCCAGCATTTT
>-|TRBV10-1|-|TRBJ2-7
CASSDLGYEQYF
TGCGCCAGCAGTGACCTCGGGTACGAGCAGTACTTC
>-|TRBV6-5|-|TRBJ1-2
CASSPRGGLIDGYTF
TGTGCCAGCAGCCCCCGGGGAGGGCTTATCGATGGCTACACCTTC
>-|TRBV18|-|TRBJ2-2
CASSPNPSAGELFF
TGTGCCAGCTCACCAAATCCCTCGGCCGGGGAGCTGTTTTTT
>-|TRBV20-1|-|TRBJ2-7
CSASNAEQYF
TGCAGTGCTAGCAACGCAGAGCAGTACTTC
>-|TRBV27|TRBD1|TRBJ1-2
CVSSLRPRTGMDGYTF
TGTGTCAGCAGTTTACGCCCCAGGACAGGGATGGATGGCTACACCTTC
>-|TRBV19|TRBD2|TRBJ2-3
CASRKSRLAGGPGDTQYF
TGTGCCAGTAGGAAATCCAGACTAGCGGGGGGGCCCGGAGATACGCAGTATTTT
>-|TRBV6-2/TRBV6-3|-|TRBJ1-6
CASSYWQVNSPLHF
TGTGCCAGCAGTTATTGGCAGGTGAATTCACCCCTCCACTTT
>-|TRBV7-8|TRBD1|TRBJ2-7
CASSFATGKGEQYF
TGTGCCAGCAGCTTTGCGACAGGGAAAGGCGAGCAGTACTTC
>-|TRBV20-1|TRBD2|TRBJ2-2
CSASPSRGDTGELFF
TGCAGTGCTAGTCCTAGCCGGGGGGACACCGGGGAGCTGTTTTTT
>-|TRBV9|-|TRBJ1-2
CASSVGQGSSYGYTF
TGTGCCAGCAGCGTAGGGCAGGGCTCTAGCTATGGCTACACCTTC
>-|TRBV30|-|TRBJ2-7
CAWSDRDEQYF
TGTGCCTGGAGTGACCGGGACGAGCAGTACTTC
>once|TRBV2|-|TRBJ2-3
CATEGGGADTQYF
TGTGCCACCGAAGGCGGGGGCGCAGATACGCAGTATTTT